This entry concerns a single T cell receptor beta chain. The sample comes from a study of T cells expressing NK-cell markers. Across the whole study: Obtained from sorted CD3+CD56+NKG2C+, CD3+CD56+NKG2C- and CD3+CD56-NKG2C+ T cells were the TCR beta repertoires. Seven of eight sequenced donors tested HCMV-seropositive; one tested seronegative.

Germline loops: CDR1 SGHTA, CDR2 FQGNSA. The length of the CDR3 is 15 residues. TCRdb reworked the 5' RACE reads into one entry per CDR3 protein, no DNA. The sample features 300,000 to 450,000 distinct CDR3 sequences, with roughly 5.2% in its top ten. V usage is TRBV7-2 and J usage is TRBJ2-5; TCRdb indicates TRBD2, and absent DNA this call remains unverified. This sequence originates from a man aged 18-75 years in good health. The sample consisted of blood T cells: a sorted CD56 or NKG2C T cell subset, CD4+ or CD8+ T cells, or bulk PBMC T cells (not recorded which). The chain's CDR3 is CASSLAPSREETQYF.